This T cell receptor (beta chain) emerged from a study of regulatory T cells in long-lasting Graves disease. Time point meaning: persistent/refractory GD, antithyroid drugs over 5 years with positive TRAb. Following extraction of RNA from PBMCs, that RNA was used to make the TCR library. This CDR3 region has 13 residues. Germline-derived CDR1 and CDR2 are SGHRS and YFSETQ. Between the trimmed V and J ends, which lost 4 bases and 1 base, there was a span of 8 bases. The study's findings and limits: Analyses excluded thyroid tissue, covering peripheral blood alone. Persistent disease preferred TRBV28, TRBJ1-2 and TRBJ2-5; new disease, TRBV20-1 and TRBJ2-1.

This clonotype was counted ten times or more. The antigen is not known. iRepertoire HTBI primers and Arm-PCR of CDR3 regions built TCR beta libraries. TCRdb fed the multiplex PCR reads into MiXCR, producing one record per CDR3 protein. The data contain 450,000 or so distinct CDR3 sequences, around a fifth of them singletons. The source material was peripheral blood mononuclear cells (PBMCs), sampled when the disease was refractory, from a patient treated with antithyroid drugs. The clonotype comes from a female donor with Graves disease. This chain joins TRBV5-1 and TRBJ1-1; D gene ambiguous. CDR3 in amino acids: CASSPLTNTEAFF. Written as DNA, the CDR3 is TGCGCCAGCAGCCCACTGACGAACACTGAAGCTTTCTTT.